A few counts support the clone carrying this T cell receptor beta chain. These data come from a study of identical twins. TCRdb redid the calling of the 5' RACE reads with MiXCR, one entry per CDR3 protein. In the table there are some 710,000 distinct CDR3 sequences, 6% to 6.5% of which are singletons. This CDR3 has 17 residues. Unmatched junction bases numbered 7, after V lost 3 bases and J lost 0 bases. Germline assignment: CDR1 KGHSH and CDR2 LQKENI. This clonotype was sampled from a man younger than 35 in good health. V is TRBV18 and J is TRBJ1-4; 7 bases line up with TRBD1. The specimen sequenced was naive T cells sorted from blood. CDR3 protein: CASSPGQGVATNEKLFF. The DNA of the CDR3 is TGTGCCAGCTCACCCGGCCAGGGGGTTGCAACTAATGAAAAACTGTTTTTT.